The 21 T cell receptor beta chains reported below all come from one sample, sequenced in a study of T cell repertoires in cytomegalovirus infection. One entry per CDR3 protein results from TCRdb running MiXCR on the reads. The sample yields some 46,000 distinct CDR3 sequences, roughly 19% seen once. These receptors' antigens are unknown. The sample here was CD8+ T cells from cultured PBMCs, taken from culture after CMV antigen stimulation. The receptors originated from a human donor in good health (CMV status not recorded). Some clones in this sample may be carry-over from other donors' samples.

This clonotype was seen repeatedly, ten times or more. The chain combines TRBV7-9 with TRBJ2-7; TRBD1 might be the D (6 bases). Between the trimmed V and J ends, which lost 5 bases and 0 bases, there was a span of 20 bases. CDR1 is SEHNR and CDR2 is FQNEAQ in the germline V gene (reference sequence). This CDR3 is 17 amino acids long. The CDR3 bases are TGTGCCAGCAGCCCAGTAGGGCGGCAGGGGCCCTCCTACGAGCAGTACTTC. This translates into CASSPVGRQGPSYEQYF.

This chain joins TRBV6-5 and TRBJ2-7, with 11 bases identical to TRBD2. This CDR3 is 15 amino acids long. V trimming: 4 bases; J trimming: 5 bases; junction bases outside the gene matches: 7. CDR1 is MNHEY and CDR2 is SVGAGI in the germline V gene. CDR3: CASSLLAGVDNEQYF. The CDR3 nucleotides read TGTGCCAGCAGTTTACTAGCGGGGGTGGACAACGAGCAGTACTTC.

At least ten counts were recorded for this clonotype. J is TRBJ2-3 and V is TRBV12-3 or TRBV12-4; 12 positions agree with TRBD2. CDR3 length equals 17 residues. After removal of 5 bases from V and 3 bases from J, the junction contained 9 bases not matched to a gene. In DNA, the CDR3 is TGTGCCAGCAGTACGGCTAGCGGGAGGGCCGATACAGATACGCAGTATTTT. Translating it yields CASSTASGRADTDTQYF.

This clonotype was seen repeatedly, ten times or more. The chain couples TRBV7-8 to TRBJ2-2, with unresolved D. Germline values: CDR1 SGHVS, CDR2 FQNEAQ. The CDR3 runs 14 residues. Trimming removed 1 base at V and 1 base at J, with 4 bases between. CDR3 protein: CASSLGGNTGELFF. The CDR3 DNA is TGTGCCAGCAGCTTAGGGGGGAACACCGGGGAGCTGTTTTTT.

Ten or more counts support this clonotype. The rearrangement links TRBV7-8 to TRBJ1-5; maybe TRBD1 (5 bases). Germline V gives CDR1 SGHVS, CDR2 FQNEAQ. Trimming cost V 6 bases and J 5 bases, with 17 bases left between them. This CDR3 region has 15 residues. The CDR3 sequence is CASSKSGQAYQPQHF. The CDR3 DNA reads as TGTGCCAGCAGTAAATCGGGGCAGGCTTATCAGCCCCAGCATTTT.

CDR3 nucleotide sequence: TGTGCCAGCAGCCTCAGGGGAAGGGAGACCCAGTACTTC. Protein sequence: CASSLRGRETQYF. V usage is TRBV12-3 or TRBV12-4 and J usage is TRBJ2-5; TRBD1 might be the D (6 bases). The CDR3 has 13 residues. Between the trimmed V and J ends, which lost 6 bases and 5 bases, there was a span of 13 bases.

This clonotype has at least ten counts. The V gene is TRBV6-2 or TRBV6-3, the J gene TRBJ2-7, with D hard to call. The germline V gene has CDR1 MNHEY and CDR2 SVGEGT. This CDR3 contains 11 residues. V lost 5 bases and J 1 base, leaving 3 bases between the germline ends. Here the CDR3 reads CASSASYEQYF. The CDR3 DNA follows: TGTGCCAGCAGTGCTTCCTACGAGCAGTACTTC.

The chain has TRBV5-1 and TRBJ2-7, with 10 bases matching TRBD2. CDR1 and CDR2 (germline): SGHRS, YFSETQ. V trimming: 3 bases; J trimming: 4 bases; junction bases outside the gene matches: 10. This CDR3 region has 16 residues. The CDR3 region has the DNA TGCGCCAGCAGCTCCTGGACTAGCGGAGAATTTTACGAGCAGTACTTC. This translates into CASSSWTSGEFYEQYF.

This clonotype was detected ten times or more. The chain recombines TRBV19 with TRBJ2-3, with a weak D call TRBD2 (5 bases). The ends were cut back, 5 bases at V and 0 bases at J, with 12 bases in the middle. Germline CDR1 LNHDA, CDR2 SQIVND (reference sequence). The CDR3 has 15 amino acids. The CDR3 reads CASSPRGGSTDTQYF. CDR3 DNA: TGTGCCAGTAGTCCTCGTGGAGGTAGCACAGATACGCAGTATTTT.

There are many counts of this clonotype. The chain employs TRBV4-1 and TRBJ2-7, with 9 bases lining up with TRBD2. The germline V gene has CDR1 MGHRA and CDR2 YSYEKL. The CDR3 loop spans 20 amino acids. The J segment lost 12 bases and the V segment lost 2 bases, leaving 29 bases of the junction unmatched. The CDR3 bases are TGCGCCAGCAGCCAACTACTTCAAGCGGGTTGGGGGGATGCGGGAGGGTTAAGGTACTTC. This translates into CASSQLLQAGWGDAGGLRYF.

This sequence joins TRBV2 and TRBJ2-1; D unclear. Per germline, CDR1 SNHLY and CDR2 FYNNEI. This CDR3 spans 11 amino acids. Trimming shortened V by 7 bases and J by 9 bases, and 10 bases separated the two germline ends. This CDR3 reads CASTPLSEQFF. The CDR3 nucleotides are TGTGCCAGCACCCCCCTAAGTGAGCAGTTCTTC.

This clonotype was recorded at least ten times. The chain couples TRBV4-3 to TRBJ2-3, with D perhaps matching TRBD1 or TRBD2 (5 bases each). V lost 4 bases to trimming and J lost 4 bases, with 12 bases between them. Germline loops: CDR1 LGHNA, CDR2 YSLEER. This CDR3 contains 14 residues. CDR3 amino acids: CASSRNTGPDTQYF. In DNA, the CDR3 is TGCGCCAGCAGCCGAAATACGGGGCCAGATACGCAGTATTTT.

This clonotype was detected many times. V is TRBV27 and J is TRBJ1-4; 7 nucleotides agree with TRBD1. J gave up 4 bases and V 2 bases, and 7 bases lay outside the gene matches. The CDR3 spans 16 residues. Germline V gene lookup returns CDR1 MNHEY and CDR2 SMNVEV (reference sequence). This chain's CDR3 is CASSLKGTAHNEKLFF. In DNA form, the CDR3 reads TGTGCCAGCAGTTTAAAGGGGACAGCCCATAATGAAAAACTGTTTTTT.

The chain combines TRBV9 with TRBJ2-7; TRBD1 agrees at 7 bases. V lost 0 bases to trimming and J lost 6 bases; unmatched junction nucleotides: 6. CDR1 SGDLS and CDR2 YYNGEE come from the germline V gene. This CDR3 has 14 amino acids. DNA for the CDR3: TGTGCCAGCAGCGTAGCAGGGACAGTCGGCGAGCAGTACTTC. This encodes CASSVAGTVGEQYF.

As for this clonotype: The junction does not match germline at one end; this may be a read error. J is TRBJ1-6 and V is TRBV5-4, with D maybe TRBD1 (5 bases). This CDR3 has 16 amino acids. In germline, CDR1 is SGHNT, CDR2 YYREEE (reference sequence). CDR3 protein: CANSLLRDGYNSPLHF. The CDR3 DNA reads TGTGCCAACAGCTTGCTCCGGGACGGGTATAATTCACCCCTCCACTTT.

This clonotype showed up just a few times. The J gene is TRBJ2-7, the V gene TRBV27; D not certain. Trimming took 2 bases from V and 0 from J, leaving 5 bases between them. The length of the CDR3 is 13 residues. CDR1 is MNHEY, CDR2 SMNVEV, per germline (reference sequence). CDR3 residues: CASSLQHSYEQYF. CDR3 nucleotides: TGTGCCAGCAGTTTACAACACTCCTACGAGCAGTACTTC.

The DNA of the CDR3 is TGTGCCAGCAGCCCTTCGACTAGCGGGGGGGCAGAGACCCAGTACTTC. This gives the protein CASSPSTSGGAETQYF. The chain is built from TRBV28 and TRBJ2-5; 14 bases line up with TRBD2. CDR3 length equals 16 residues. Germline V lookup: CDR1 MDHEN, CDR2 SYDVKM. The ends lost 6 bases at V and 4 bases at J; junction bases unmatched: 7.

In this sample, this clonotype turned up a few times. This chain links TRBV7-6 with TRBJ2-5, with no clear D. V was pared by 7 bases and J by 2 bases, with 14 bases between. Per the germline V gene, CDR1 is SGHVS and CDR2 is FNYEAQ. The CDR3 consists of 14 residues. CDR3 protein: CASTPPAQQETQYF. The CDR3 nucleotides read TGTGCCAGCACGCCCCCGGCGCAGCAAGAGACCCAGTACTTC. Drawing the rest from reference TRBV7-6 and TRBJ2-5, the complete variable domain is GAGVSQSPRYKVTKRGQDVALRCDPISGHVSLYWYRQALGQGPEFLTYFNYEAQQDKSGLPNDRFSAERPEGSISTLTIQRTEQRDSAMYRCASTPPAQQETQYFGPGTRLLVL.

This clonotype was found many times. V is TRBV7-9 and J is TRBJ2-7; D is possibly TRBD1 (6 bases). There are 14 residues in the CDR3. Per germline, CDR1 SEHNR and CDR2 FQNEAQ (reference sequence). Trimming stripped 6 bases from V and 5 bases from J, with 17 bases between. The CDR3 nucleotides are TGTGCCAGCAGACTAGGACAGTCGGAGCACGAGCAGTACTTC. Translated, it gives CASRLGQSEHEQYF.

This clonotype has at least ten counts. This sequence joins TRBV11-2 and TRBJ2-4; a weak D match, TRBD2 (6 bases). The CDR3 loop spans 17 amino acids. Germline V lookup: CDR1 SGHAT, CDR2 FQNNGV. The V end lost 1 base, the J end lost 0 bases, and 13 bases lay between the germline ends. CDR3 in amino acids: CASSLGGPGRAKNIQYF. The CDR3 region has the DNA TGTGCCAGCAGCTTAGGGGGCCCCGGGAGAGCCAAAAACATTCAGTACTTC.

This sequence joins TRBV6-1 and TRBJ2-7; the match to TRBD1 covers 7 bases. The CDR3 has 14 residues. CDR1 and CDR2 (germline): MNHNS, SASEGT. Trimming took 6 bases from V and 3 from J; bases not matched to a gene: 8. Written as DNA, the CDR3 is TGTGCCAGCAGGGATCCGGGACAGATCTACGAGCAGTACTTC. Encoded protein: CASRDPGQIYEQYF.